These 19 T cell receptor beta chains came from one sample sequenced in a study of cytotoxic CD8 clonotypes in ibrutinib-treated CLL. Profiled with immunoSEQ multiplex PCR; TCRdb holds only in-frame clones, not every one. This sample yields nearly 300,000 clones, of which roughly three quarters are seen a single time; 5.6% belongs to the top ten. The source was PBMCs, collected at disease progression, from a patient treated with ibrutinib. The receptors stem from a human donor with chronic lymphocytic leukemia.

The rearrangement uses TRBV5-6 and TRBJ1-5, with D perhaps matching TRBD1 (6 bases). Trimming shortened V by 6 bases and J by 0 bases, and 16 bases separated the two germline ends. Germline CDR1 and CDR2: SGHDT and YYEEEE. CDR3 size: 16 residues. This chain's CDR3 is CASNRRAGVSNQPQHF. The CDR3 nucleotides read TGTGCCAGCAACCGGAGGGCAGGGGTTAGCAATCAGCCCCAGCATTTT.

This chain connects TRBV5-1 to TRBJ2-5; unclear D gene. Germline V gene data show CDR1 as SGHRS and CDR2 as YFSETQ. The CDR3 consists of 13 residues. The V gene lost 0 bases and the J gene lost 6 bases, with 9 bases spanning the gap. CDR3 nucleotides: TGCGCCAGCAGCTTGGAGATCGGGCAGACCCAGTACTTC. Amino acids: CASSLEIGQTQYF.

The rearrangement links TRBV7-9 to TRBJ2-3; D unresolved. Trimming removed 4 bases from V and 0 bases from J, with 14 bases in between. Germline V gives CDR1 SEHNR, CDR2 FQNEAQ (reference sequence). There are 16 residues in the CDR3. CDR3 bases: TGTGCCAGCAGCTCTCTTAGACCGAGGAGCACAGATACGCAGTATTTT. Residues: CASSSLRPRSTDTQYF.

Only one count was recorded for this clone. The chain employs TRBV5-1 and TRBJ2-2; D may be TRBD2 (5 bases). This CDR3 has 14 residues. V shed 2 bases and J shed 5 bases, with 10 bases lying between them. Germline CDR1 SGHRS, CDR2 YFSETQ. The CDR3 DNA follows: TGCGCCAGCAGCTTCGGAGGTGGGACCGGGGAGCTGTTTTTT. As protein: CASSFGGGTGELFF.

The CDR3 spells CASSHLGFREEQYF. In DNA form, the CDR3 reads TGCGCCAGCAGTCACCTAGGGTTTAGAGAGGAGCAGTACTTC. The chain joins TRBV23-1 to TRBJ2-7; D remains ambiguous. TRBV23-1 belongs to the ORF category, with a function that is uncertain. The CDR3 runs 14 residues. Trimming cost V 3 bases and J 7 bases, with 16 bases left between them.

The rearrangement uses TRBV27 and TRBJ1-5; the D is unclear. Germline V gives CDR1 MNHEY, CDR2 SMNVEV (reference sequence). The length of the CDR3 is 11 residues. V was clipped by 5 bases and J by 6 bases, with 5 bases between them. CDR3 nucleotides: TGTGCCAGCAGTAAGAGTCAGCCCCAGCATTTT. Translated, it gives CASSKSQPQHF.

The chain carries TRBV11-2 and TRBJ1-1; D call uncertain. CDR3 size: 11 residues. With 2 bases removed from V and 6 bases from J, the gap between germline ends came to 4 bases. From germline, CDR1 is SGHAT and CDR2 FQNNGV. In DNA form, the CDR3 reads TGTGCCAGCAGCTTATGGTCTGAAGCTTTCTTT. Translated, it gives CASSLWSEAFF.

V is TRBV11-2 and J is TRBJ2-7; TRBD2 matches at 16 bases. CDR3 size: 18 residues. The J segment lost 2 bases and the V segment lost 5 bases, leaving 9 bases of the junction unmatched. The V gene's germline CDR1 is SGHAT and CDR2 FQNNGV. The CDR3 DNA is TGTGCCAGCAGCCCCGGGACTAGCGGGAGGGCCTTCACCTACGAGCAGTACTTC. Translating it yields CASSPGTSGRAFTYEQYF.

The chain combines TRBV15 with TRBJ1-2, with 8 bases aligning to TRBD1. The germline gives CDR1 LNHNV, CDR2 YYDKDF (reference sequence). V shed 0 bases and J 6 bases; nucleotides not matched to a gene: 3. The CDR3 contains 14 residues. The CDR3, as DNA: TGTGCCACCAGCAGAGATTCGGACAGGGATGGCTACACCTTC. Its translation: CATSRDSDRDGYTF.

V usage is TRBV27 and J usage is TRBJ1-2; 9 bases are shared with TRBD1. The V and J ends lost 3 bases and 4 bases, in that order; junction bases with no gene match: 6. Germline V lookup: CDR1 MNHEY, CDR2 SMNVEV (reference sequence). This CDR3 is 15 amino acids long. The CDR3 region is CASSFRGQGGYGYTF. DNA for the CDR3: TGTGCCAGCAGTTTCAGGGGACAGGGAGGCTATGGCTACACCTTC.

This chain uses TRBV7-8 with TRBJ1-2; 7 bases agree with TRBD1. With V trimmed by 3 bases and J by 4 bases, 11 bases remained unmatched. The CDR3 sequence is 16 residues long. The V gene's germline CDR1 is SGHVS and CDR2 FQNEAQ. The CDR3 region has the DNA TGTGCCAGCAGCTTGGCGACAGGGATTGGGGGCTATGGCTACACCTTC. Protein product: CASSLATGIGGYGYTF.

The V call is TRBV9, the J call TRBJ1-6; D possibly corresponds to TRBD1 (5 bases). Germline lookup yields CDR1 SGDLS and CDR2 YYNGEE. V lost 2 bases to trimming and J lost 7 bases, with 22 bases between them. The CDR3 spans 18 residues. The CDR3 loop reads CASSVSPRGPTVNSPLHF. The CDR3 DNA reads as TGTGCCAGCAGCGTCTCCCCCCGGGGTCCGACAGTAAATTCACCCCTCCACTTT.

The chain carries TRBV5-1 and TRBJ1-1, with a tentative D call TRBD1 (5 bases). V was clipped by 4 bases and J by 0 bases, with 13 bases between them. CDR3 length: 15 residues. Germline lookup yields CDR1 SGHRS and CDR2 YFSETQ. The CDR3 is CASSRARGLNTEAFF. CDR3 nucleotides: TGCGCCAGCAGCAGAGCACGGGGCCTGAACACTGAAGCTTTCTTT.

This clone appeared once. The CDR3 sequence: CASPHGMVTGQETQYF. CDR3 nucleotide sequence: TGTGCCAGCCCTCACGGCATGGTAACAGGACAAGAGACCCAGTACTTC. The rearrangement uses TRBV5-6 and TRBJ2-5; D is perhaps TRBD1 (5 bases). This CDR3 contains 16 residues. CDR1 SGHDT and CDR2 YYEEEE come from the germline V gene. Trimming cost V 7 bases and J 2 bases, with 21 bases left between them.

The chain has TRBV15 and TRBJ1-5, with 9 bases identical to TRBD1. The CDR3 loop spans 15 amino acids. J gave up 3 bases and V 6 bases, and 6 bases lay outside the gene matches. Germline lookup yields CDR1 LNHNV and CDR2 YYDKDF (reference sequence). The DNA of the CDR3 is TGTGCCACCAGGAAAGACAGGGGGGCCAATCAGCCCCAGCATTTT. It codes for CATRKDRGANQPQHF.

This clone was recorded once. The rearrangement uses TRBV28 and TRBJ1-5; the D is unclear. Germline V gene lookup returns CDR1 MDHEN and CDR2 SYDVKM. V lost 0 bases to trimming and J lost 4 bases, with 4 bases between them. The CDR3 covers 13 residues. The CDR3 sequence: CASSLWGNQPQHF. As DNA, the CDR3 is TGTGCCAGCAGTTTATGGGGAAATCAGCCCCAGCATTTT.

This sequence joins TRBV2 and TRBJ2-7; 7 positions match TRBD1. The germline CDR1 and CDR2 sequences are SNHLY and FYNNEI. The trim removed 8 bases at V and 0 bases at J, leaving 7 bases unmatched. The CDR3 spans 14 residues. The CDR3 loop is CASDDRDSSYEQYF. The CDR3 coding sequence is TGTGCCAGCGATGACCGGGACAGCTCCTACGAGCAGTACTTC.

The rearrangement links TRBV7-3 to TRBJ2-1; D gene ambiguous. Germline CDR1 reads SGHTA; CDR2 reads FQGTGA. This CDR3 has 16 residues. Trimming took off 1 base at V and 0 bases at J, with 10 bases between the two ends. The CDR3 reads CASSLNILTSYNEQFF. Here the CDR3 DNA reads TGTGCCAGCAGCTTAAACATCCTTACCTCCTACAATGAGCAGTTCTTC.

This clone came up once. This chain uses TRBV11-2 with TRBJ2-7, with a tentative D call TRBD1 (6 bases). Germline V lookup: CDR1 SGHAT, CDR2 FQNNGV. The V end lost 5 bases, the J end lost 3 bases, and 17 bases lay between the germline ends. This CDR3 has 15 amino acids. This chain's CDR3 is CASSPKDRIYYEQYF. In DNA, the CDR3 is TGTGCCAGCAGCCCTAAAGACAGGATTTACTACGAGCAGTACTTC.